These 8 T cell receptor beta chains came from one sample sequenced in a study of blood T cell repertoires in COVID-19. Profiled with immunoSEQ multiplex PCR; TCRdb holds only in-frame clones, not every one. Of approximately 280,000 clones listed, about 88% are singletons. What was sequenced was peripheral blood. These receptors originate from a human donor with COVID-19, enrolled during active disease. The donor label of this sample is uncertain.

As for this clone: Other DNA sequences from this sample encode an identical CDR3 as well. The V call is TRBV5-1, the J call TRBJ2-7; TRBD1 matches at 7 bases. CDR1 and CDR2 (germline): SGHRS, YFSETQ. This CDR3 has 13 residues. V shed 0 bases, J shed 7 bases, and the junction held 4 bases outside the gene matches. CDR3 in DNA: TGCGCCAGCAGCTTGGCCGGGACAGAAGAGCAGTACTTC. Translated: CASSLAGTEEQYF.

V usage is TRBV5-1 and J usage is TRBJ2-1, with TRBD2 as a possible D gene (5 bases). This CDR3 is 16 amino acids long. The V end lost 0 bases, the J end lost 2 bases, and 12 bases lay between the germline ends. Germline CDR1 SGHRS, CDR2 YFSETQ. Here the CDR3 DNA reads TGCGCCAGCAGCTTGGGGAGGACTGTTGCCTACAATGAGCAGTTCTTC. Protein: CASSLGRTVAYNEQFF. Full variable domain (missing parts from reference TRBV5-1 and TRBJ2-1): KAGVTQTPRYLIKTRGQQVTLSCSPISGHRSVSWYQQTPGQGLQFLFEYFSETQRNKGNFPGRFSGRQFSNSRSEMNVSTLELGDSALYLCASSLGRTVAYNEQFFGPGTRLTVL.

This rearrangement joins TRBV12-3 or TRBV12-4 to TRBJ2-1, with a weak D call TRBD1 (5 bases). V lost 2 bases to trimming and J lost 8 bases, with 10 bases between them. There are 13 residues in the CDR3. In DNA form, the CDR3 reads TGTGCCAGCAGTTTAAATCAAGGGGATGAGCAGTTCTTC. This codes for CASSLNQGDEQFF.

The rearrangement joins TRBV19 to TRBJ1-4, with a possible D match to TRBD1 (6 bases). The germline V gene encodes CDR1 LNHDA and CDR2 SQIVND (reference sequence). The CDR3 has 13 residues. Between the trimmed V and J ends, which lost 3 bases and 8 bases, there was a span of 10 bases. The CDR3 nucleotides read TGTGCCAGTAGTATGGGGGGGCGCGAAAAACTGTTTTTT. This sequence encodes CASSMGGREKLFF.

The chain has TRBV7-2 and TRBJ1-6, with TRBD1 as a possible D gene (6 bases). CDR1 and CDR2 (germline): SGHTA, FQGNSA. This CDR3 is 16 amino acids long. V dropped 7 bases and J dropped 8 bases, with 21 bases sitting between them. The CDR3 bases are TGTGCCAGCACCCCCCTATCGGGGACACAGTATTCACCCCTCCACTTT. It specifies CASTPLSGTQYSPLHF.

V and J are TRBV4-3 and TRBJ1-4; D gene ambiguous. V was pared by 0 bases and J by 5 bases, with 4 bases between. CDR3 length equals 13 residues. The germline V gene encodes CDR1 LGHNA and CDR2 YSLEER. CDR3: CASSQDLNEKLFF. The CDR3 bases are TGCGCCAGCAGCCAAGACCTAAATGAAAAACTGTTTTTT.

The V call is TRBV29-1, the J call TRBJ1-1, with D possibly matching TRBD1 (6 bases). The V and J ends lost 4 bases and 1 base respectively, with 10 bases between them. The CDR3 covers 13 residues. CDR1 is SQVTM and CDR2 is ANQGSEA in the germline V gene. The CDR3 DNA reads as TGCAGCGTTGCTAGGGGGGGGAACACTGAAGCTTTCTTT. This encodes CSVARGGNTEAFF.

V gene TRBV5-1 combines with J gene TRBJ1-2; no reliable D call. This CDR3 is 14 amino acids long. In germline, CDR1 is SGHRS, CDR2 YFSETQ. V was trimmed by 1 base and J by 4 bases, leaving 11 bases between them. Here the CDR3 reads CASSLWASGYGYTF. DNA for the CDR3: TGCGCCAGCAGCTTGTGGGCTTCAGGCTATGGCTACACCTTC.